What follows are 23 T cell receptor beta chains derived from one specimen sequenced in a study of CD8 T cells in cerebrospinal fluid in Alzheimer's disease. From its re-call of the 10x single-cell sequencing reads, TCRdb lists each CDR3 protein once, without DNA. Recorded here are about 1,200 distinct CDR3 sequences; the top ten clones represent 7% to 10%. Sequencing input: cerebrospinal fluid. The receptors originated from a human donor in good health.

In terms of frequency, this clonotype is medium-sized. The chain has TRBV28 and TRBJ2-6; there is no DNA to check the TCRdb D call of TRBD2. Germline-derived CDR1 and CDR2 are MDHEN and SYDVKM. The CDR3 extends over 16 amino acids. The CDR3 is CASSFFPGVEANVLTF.

The gene calls are TRBV5-8 and TRBJ2-3; the D call from TCRdb, TRBD2, cannot be confirmed without DNA. Per germline, CDR1 SGHTS and CDR2 YDEGEE. This CDR3 has 16 amino acids. CDR3 residues: CASSDEPGRASDTQYF.

Frequency places this clonotype as medium-sized (0.01 to 0.1%). The chain recombines TRBV2 with TRBJ1-1. This CDR3 is built from 14 residues. The germline V gene encodes CDR1 SNHLY and CDR2 FYNNEI. This CDR3 reads CASRSWDFNTEAFF. Variable domain in full (rest from reference TRBV2 and TRBJ1-1): EPEVTQTPSHQVTQMGQEVILRCVPISNHLYFYWYRQILGQKVEFLVSFYNNEISEKSEIFDDQFSVERPDGSNFTLKIRSTKLEDSAMYFCASRSWDFNTEAFFGQGTRLTVV.

The rearrangement links TRBV20-1 to TRBJ2-7; as DNA is missing, the TRBD1 call by TCRdb cannot be tested. CDR3 length: 15 amino acids. CDR1 DFQATT and CDR2 SNEGSKA come from the germline V gene (reference sequence). This CDR3 is CSAQKPGQGAGEQYF.

According to its frequency, this clonotype is large. The chain links TRBV5-1 to TRBJ1-2; the TCRdb call, TRBD1, lacks DNA for checking. Germline V gene data show CDR1 as SGHRS and CDR2 as YFSETQ. This CDR3 is built from 14 residues. The CDR3 sequence is CASSTGQENYGYTF.

In terms of frequency, this clonotype is large. The chain couples TRBV2 to TRBJ2-2; TCRdb's D call of TRBD1 is untestable without DNA. Germline CDR1 reads SNHLY; CDR2 reads FYNNEI. CDR3 size: 20 residues. CDR3 sequence reads: CASSPTGGLGSHSNTGELFF.

In terms of frequency, this clonotype is large. This chain connects TRBV20-1 to TRBJ2-7; the TCRdb call, TRBD1, lacks DNA for checking. Germline lookup yields CDR1 DFQATT and CDR2 SNEGSKA (reference sequence). This CDR3 has 15 residues. The CDR3 region is CSAVTVDRPSYEQYF.

This clonotype is labeled medium-sized based on frequency. The chain carries TRBV7-8 and TRBJ2-2; TCRdb designates TRBD1, a call that cannot be tested without DNA. The CDR3 contains 14 residues. Germline V gene sequence: CDR1 SGHVS, CDR2 FQNEAQ. CDR3 region: CASSWGTGFGELFF.

Its frequency marks this clonotype as medium-sized (0.01 to 0.1%). The chain couples TRBV20-1 to TRBJ1-1; TCRdb indicates TRBD1, and absent DNA this call remains unverified. The CDR3 runs to 15 residues. Germline values: CDR1 DFQATT, CDR2 SNEGSKA (reference sequence). The CDR3 loop is CSARDPGHRGTEAFF.

The chain has TRBV1 and TRBJ2-3; TCRdb's D call, TRBD2, is unchecked because there is no DNA. TRBV1 has pseudogene status. The CDR3 spans 19 residues. This CDR3 is CTSSLKGLAPEDADDTQYF.

In terms of frequency, this clonotype is medium-sized. CDR3 loop: CAWSWTSGRARYEQYF. The rearrangement uses TRBV30 and TRBJ2-7; lacking DNA, the TRBD2 call made by TCRdb goes unchecked. Per the germline V gene, CDR1 is GTSNPN and CDR2 is SVGIG (reference sequence). This CDR3 is built from 16 residues.

This clonotype shows up as medium-sized by frequency. V usage is TRBV27 and J usage is TRBJ2-3; without DNA, the TCRdb call of TRBD1 cannot be checked. Germline lookup yields CDR1 MNHEY and CDR2 SMNVEV (reference sequence). There are 16 residues in the CDR3. CDR3 in amino acids: CASSLAPSVLSDTQYF.

The chain is built from TRBV6-1 and TRBJ2-5; without DNA, the TCRdb call of TRBD1 cannot be checked. This CDR3 has 13 amino acids. In germline, CDR1 is MNHNS, CDR2 SASEGT. The CDR3 sequence is CASSEGHQETQYF.

Frequency places this clonotype as medium-sized. This rearrangement joins TRBV30 to TRBJ2-7; the D gene TCRdb calls, TRBD1, cannot be checked with no DNA. Germline lookup yields CDR1 GTSNPN and CDR2 SVGIG (reference sequence). CDR3 length: 12 residues. CDR3 region: CASGTGYYEQYF. Using reference TRBV30 and TRBJ2-7 for the parts outside the CDR3, the full variable domain is SQTIHQWPATLVQPVGSPLSLECTVEGTSNPNLYWYRQAAGRGLQLLFYSVGIGQISSEVPQNLSASRPQDRQFILSSKKLLLSDSGFYLCASGTGYYEQYFGPGTRLTVT.

Judged by frequency, this clonotype is medium-sized. The chain couples TRBV21-1 to TRBJ2-3. TRBV21-1 is marked as a pseudogene. There are 14 residues in the CDR3. CDR3 region: CASSKTVVTDTQYF.

CDR3: CASPPHKNTEAFF. V and J are TRBV5-1 and TRBJ1-1; TCRdb's D call of TRBD1 is untestable without DNA. CDR1 is SGHRS, CDR2 YFSETQ, per germline. The CDR3 loop spans 13 amino acids.

This clonotype is labeled large based on frequency. The chain carries TRBV2 and TRBJ1-1. Germline V gene lookup returns CDR1 SNHLY and CDR2 FYNNEI. The CDR3 is 14 amino acids. The CDR3 spells CASGRQRANTEAFF.

CDR3 in amino acids: CASSGVLAGGPDEQFF. The gene calls are TRBV12-3 or TRBV12-4 and TRBJ2-1; checking the TCRdb D call of TRBD2 is not possible without DNA. The CDR3 consists of 16 residues.

This clonotype is classed as large by frequency. The chain combines TRBV10-3 with TRBJ2-7. The CDR3 contains 12 residues. CDR1 and CDR2 (germline): ENHRY, SYGVKD. CDR3 residues: CAIGDETYEQYF.

This clonotype counts as large by frequency. The chain uses TRBV21-1 and TRBJ1-1; TCRdb's D gene call, TRBD1, goes unchecked for lack of DNA. TRBV21-1 is designated a pseudogene. This CDR3 region has 16 residues. Here the CDR3 reads CASSKLGDSLNTEAFF.

The gene calls are TRBV19 and TRBJ1-1. The CDR3 contains 12 residues. CDR1 is LNHDA, CDR2 SQIVND, per germline (reference sequence). Here the CDR3 reads CASSITYTEAFF.

The chain is built from TRBV6-5 and TRBJ1-4; TCRdb indicates TRBD1, and absent DNA this call remains unverified. The germline CDR1 and CDR2 sequences are MNHEY and SVGAGI. The CDR3 is 15 residues long. The CDR3 sequence is CASSPRTGGVEKLFF.

This clonotype is identified as medium-sized (0.01 to 0.1%) from frequency. This chain's CDR3 is CASSFQGAGGSRELFF. The V gene is TRBV28, the J gene TRBJ2-2; lacking DNA, the TRBD2 call made by TCRdb goes unchecked. The length of the CDR3 is 16 residues. Germline CDR1 MDHEN, CDR2 SYDVKM.